This T cell receptor beta chain was captured in a study of prognosis after radiotherapy for stage I lung cancer. Turning to the study itself: The study delivered radiotherapy as SBRT in 3 to 5 fractions, with a biologically effective dose of at least 100 Gy. Whole-study results and caveats: Usage of TRBV and TRBJ genes reportedly differed between metastatic and non-metastatic patients.

Among the patients, all were node-negative on CT and PET/CT, and none had received prior chemotherapy or radiotherapy or had other malignancies. The genomic DNA TCR beta CDR3 region underwent two rounds of multiplex PCR. During first-round PCR, primers specific to each TRBV and TRBJ gene were used. TCRdb processed the multiplex PCR reads anew with MiXCR; each CDR3 protein has one entry. Among about 24,000 distinct CDR3 sequences, roughly 40% were seen once, and the ten largest hold less than 65%. Details on this clonotype: Its target is not known.

CDR1 is WNHNN, CDR2 SYGVQD, per germline (reference sequence). V gave up 6 bases and J gave up 1 base, with 15 bases separating them. CDR3 length: 15 residues. Material: PBMCs, obtained before or after stereotactic body radiation therapy (not recorded which). This sequence originates from a donor of 50 years or more with non-small cell lung cancer. This chain joins TRBV10-1 and TRBJ1-1; D call uncertain. The CDR3 bases are TGCGCCAGCAGCCCCACGGGATTCTCGAACACTGAAGCTTTCTTT. This encodes CASSPTGFSNTEAFF.